Listed below are T cell receptor beta chains from one sample, sequenced in a study of neurological immune-mediated disorders. MiXCR, applied by TCRdb to the 5' RACE reads, yields one record per CDR3 protein. The sample holds nearly 60,000 distinct CDR3 sequences, around 3.5% seen once. The material sequenced was PBMCs. These receptors were collected from a woman in her thirties with multiple sclerosis. The CDR3 runs from the conserved cysteine through the conserved F or W. A D gene is named only where the DNA matches it firmly. Clone size is stated in some rows and not others, as once, few, many or a class when expanded.

TRBJ2-1 NA few TRBV7-3 CASSLNGGSRNEQFF TGTGCCAGCAGCTTAAACGGGGGAAGCAGAAATGAGCAGTTCTTC
TRBJ1-4 NA NA TRBV6-5 CASSPTLRGGKLFF TGTGCCAGCAGCCCCACACTCCGGGGTGGAAAACTGTTTTTT
TRBJ2-7 TRBD2 few TRBV12-3/TRBV12-4 CASSLSGGEQYF TGTGCCAGCAGTTTATCGGGGGGCGAGCAGTACTTC
TRBJ2-5 NA many TRBV6-2/TRBV6-3 CASSYGETQYF TGTGCCAGCAGTTACGGAGAGACCCAGTACTTC
TRBJ2-7 NA many TRBV29-1 CSVEEDTYEQYF TGCAGCGTTGAGGAGGATACCTACGAGCAGTACTTC
TRBJ2-5 NA many TRBV5-1 CASSPAPTETQYF TGCGCCAGCAGCCCCGCCCCGACAGAGACCCAGTACTTC
TRBJ1-4 NA many TRBV11-2 CASSLGGRRSEKLFF TGTGCCAGCAGCTTAGGAGGCAGGAGGAGTGAAAAACTGTTTTTT
TRBJ2-3 NA many TRBV29-1 CSVEEGADTQYF TGCAGCGTTGAAGAGGGGGCAGATACGCAGTATTTT
TRBJ2-1 NA many TRBV5-1 CASSLAKETFSYNEQFF TGCGCCAGCAGCTTGGCCAAGGAGACGTTTTCCTACAATGAGCAGTTCTTC
TRBJ2-7 NA many TRBV29-1 CSVADSLMNEQYF TGCAGCGTTGCGGACAGCCTTATGAACGAGCAGTACTTC
TRBJ1-6 NA many TRBV7-6 CASSLAGNSNSPLNF TGTGCCAGCAGCTTAGCAGGGAACAGTAATTCACCCCTCAACTTT
TRBJ1-2 TRBD1 many TRBV5-1 CASSTGQGFYGYTF TGCGCCAGCAGCACGGGACAGGGATTCTATGGCTACACCTTC
TRBJ2-7 NA many TRBV20-1 CSAQTPSSLKHIF TGCAGTGCCCAAACTCCCTCTAGTCTTAAACATATCTTC
TRBJ2-3 TRBD2 many TRBV20-1 CSASWASGDTQYF TGCAGTGCTAGTTGGGCTAGCGGAGATACGCAGTATTTT
TRBJ1-5 NA few TRBV4-1 CASSQDPRQYSNQPQNF TGCGCCAGCAGCCAAGATCCGCGGCAGTATAGCAATCAGCCCCAGAATTTT
TRBJ2-7 NA many TRBV5-1 CASSLGHGAFYEQYF TGCGCCAGCAGCTTGGGACACGGTGCCTTTTACGAGCAGTACTTC
TRBJ2-3 NA many TRBV20-1 CSASQDSRTDTQYF TGCAGTGCTAGTCAGGACTCACGCACAGATACGCAGTATTTT
TRBJ2-5 NA NA TRBV5-1 CASSLVGVQQETQYF TGCGCCAGCAGCTTGGTAGGCGTCCAGCAAGAGACCCAGTACTTC
TRBJ1-5 NA NA TRBV28 CASSLGDFNQPQNF TGTGCCAGCAGTTTAGGGGACTTCAATCAGCCCCAGAATTTT
TRBJ1-5 TRBD1 many TRBV7-6 CASSLRQGPNQPQNF TGTGCCAGCAGCTTACGACAGGGCCCTAATCAGCCCCAGAATTTT
TRBJ2-4 NA many TRBV28 CASSFYGITKNIQYF TGTGCCAGCAGTTTTTACGGGATCACCAAAAACATTCAGTACTTC
TRBJ1-6 NA few TRBV3-1 CASSPRQGSSYNSPLHF TGTGCCAGCAGCCCCCGGCAGGGAAGCTCCTATAATTCACCCCTCCACTTT
TRBJ2-7 TRBD2 many TRBV20-1 CSAYSGGLSYEQYF TGCAGTGCTTATAGCGGGGGACTGTCCTACGAGCAGTACTTC
TRBJ2-3 NA few TRBV20-1 CSASSEGGNADTQYF TGCAGTGCTAGTTCTGAGGGGGGGAACGCAGATACGCAGTATTTT
TRBJ2-3 TRBD2 many TRBV5-1 CASSLASSGGSTDTQYF TGCGCCAGCAGCTTGGCTAGTAGCGGGGGGAGCACAGATACGCAGTATTTT
TRBJ1-2 TRBD1 many TRBV7-8 CASSLGDRGIRSYTF TGTGCCAGCAGCTTAGGGGACAGGGGGATCAGGAGCTACACCTTC
TRBJ2-1 NA many TRBV9 CASSPTDNEQFF TGTGCCAGCAGCCCAACCGACAATGAGCAGTTCTTC
TRBJ2-1 TRBD2 many TRBV4-3 CASSHRPQRTSGPTNEQFF TGCGCCAGCAGCCATAGGCCCCAGCGTACTAGCGGGCCCACCAATGAGCAGTTCTTC
TRBJ2-3 NA few TRBV5-1 CASSLEKTDTQYF TGCGCCAGCAGCTTGGAAAAGACAGATACGCAGTATTTT
TRBJ1-5 NA many TRBV28 CASSLGAMPLQNF TGTGCCAGCAGTTTAGGGGCCATGCCCCTCCAGAATTTT
TRBJ1-1 TRBD1 few TRBV20-1 CSARGHRGKNTEAFF TGCAGTGCTAGAGGGCACAGGGGTAAGAACACTGAAGCTTTCTTT
TRBJ1-5 NA many TRBV6-6 CASSWRGDQPQHF TGTGCCAGCAGTTGGAGGGGGGATCAGCCCCAGCATTTT
TRBJ1-1 NA many TRBV14 CASSQRVNSFSNTEAFF TGTGCCAGCAGCCAGAGGGTAAACAGCTTCTCGAACACTGAAGCTTTCTTT
TRBJ1-2 NA many TRBV12-3/TRBV12-4 CASSFTPGVGYTF TGTGCCAGCAGTTTTACCCCGGGAGTTGGCTACACCTTC
TRBJ2-3 TRBD1 many TRBV12-3/TRBV12-4 CASSQSGGPDTQYF TGTGCCAGCAGTCAATCAGGGGGCCCAGATACGCAGTATTTT
TRBJ2-3 TRBD2 few TRBV20-1 CSASPPSGASTDTQYF TGCAGTGCTAGCCCCCCTAGCGGGGCTAGCACAGATACGCAGTATTTT
TRBJ1-6 TRBD1 few TRBV7-2 CASSLGPGQIYNSPLHF TGTGCCAGCAGTTTAGGACCGGGACAGATTTATAATTCACCCCTCCACTTT
TRBJ1-2 NA NA TRBV28 CASSTERFEGYTF TGTGCCAGCAGTACGGAAAGATTCGAGGGCTACACCTTC
TRBJ2-6 TRBD2 many TRBV5-1 CASSLVAGGPGANVLTF TGCGCCAGCAGCTTGGTAGCGGGAGGCCCTGGGGCCAACGTCCTGACTTTC